Listed below are T cell receptor beta chains from one sample, sequenced in a study of T cell responses to AZD1222 COVID-19 vaccine. The table came from immunoSEQ multiplex PCR; TCRdb's copy has only in-frame clones and leaves some out. The sample holds around 200,000 clones; 85% to 90% are singletons and the top ten take more than 0.4%. The source was peripheral blood, collected on day 0 of AZD1222 vaccination. These receptors were taken from an adult in good health. Each CDR3 is given with its conserved first and last residue. Each record gives: clone size, D gene, V gene, CDR3 protein. D genes are given only for firm matches. Only some rows state a clone size, as once, few, many or a class for expanded clones.

-	-	TRBV7-2	CASKKGTSTDTQYF
once	-	TRBV4-2	CASSQETASVYGYTF
-	-	TRBV6-4	CASSPTNSDQPQHF
-	TRBD1	TRBV10-1	CASSDRDRVNTGELFF
-	-	TRBV12-3/TRBV12-4	CASSWGGVKAFF
once	-	TRBV24-1	CATRGRDGGGGYTF
-	-	TRBV27	CASSFGYEQYF
-	TRBD1	TRBV27	CASKGGTVNEKLFF
-	TRBD1	TRBV28	CASSLLQGAVNTEAFF
-	-	TRBV30	CAWSAGRNTEAFF
-	-	TRBV2	CASSEARLLSNQPQHF
-	-	TRBV24-1	CATSDLDSTGANVLTF
-	TRBD2	TRBV7-6	CASSPGLEKGYEQYF
-	-	TRBV28	CASSLGLISGANVLTF
-	TRBD1	TRBV5-1	CASSTQGYTEAFF
-	TRBD2	TRBV11-3	CASSIYRGGGRITDTQYF
-	-	TRBV5-1	CASSLAGRGDPLHF
-	TRBD2	TRBV7-2	CASSSSGRETYEQYF
once	-	TRBV7-8	CASSLGGLNEKLFF
-	-	TRBV25-1	CASGLGGNEKLFF
-	-	TRBV18	CASSPRADGYTF
-	-	TRBV6-5	CASSYRRGYEQYF
-	TRBD1	TRBV19	CASRVGTGRDTQYF
-	TRBD2	TRBV14	CASSRLGSGGYNEQFF
-	TRBD1	TRBV11-1	CASSSTGAYGYTF
-	TRBD1	TRBV5-1	CASSLVGGEQPQHF
once	-	TRBV28	CASSPRGRSYEQYF
-	-	TRBV19	CASSIDSSHNYGYTF
-	-	TRBV11-3	CASSLDANTEAFF
-	TRBD2	TRBV4-2	CASSPLAGGRPYEQYF
-	-	TRBV5-4	CASRSGAWETQYF
-	TRBD2	TRBV3-1/TRBV3-2	CASSPDLAARSYNEQFF